These 23 T cell receptor beta chains originate from one sample sequenced in a study of spatial heterogeneity in lung cancer (dated by TCRdb to between 2018 and 2020). The library was generated by 5' RACE. Sequenced on a NextSeq 500. TCRdb cleaned the public reads at Q25 with fastp, built clones with MiXCR and kept in-frame beta chains. For every CDR3 protein sequence, its rows merge into one entry that carries the most common genes and DNA. Recorded for this sample are some 7,000 distinct CDR3 sequences; 7% of them occurred a single time. The ten largest clonotypes hold around 74% of the sample. This sample's time point label indicates: sample taken at primary tumor resection. Whole RNA extracted from tumor and nontumor lung tissue, or from cryopreserved PBMC samples, was used for TCR sequencing without cell sorting. The source material was PBMCs, sampled at surgery. These TCRs come from a male donor with early-stage non-small cell lung cancer.

This clonotype was counted ten times or more. Since it is a stray read in a library aimed at alpha chains, this beta chain has a size that is not meaningful. The CDR3 DNA is TGTGCCAGCAGAACGGGACTAGCGGGGGTGAACACCGGGGAGCTGTTTTTT. Amino acid sequence: CASRTGLAGVNTGELFF. The chain uses TRBV5-5 and TRBJ2-2; 14 nucleotides align to TRBD2. The CDR3 contains 17 residues. CDR1 is SGHKS, CDR2 YYEKEE, per germline (reference sequence). V was clipped by 5 bases and J by 1 base; unmatched bases: 4. Complete variable domain (other parts from reference TRBV5-5 and TRBJ2-2): DAGVTQSPTHLIKTRGQQVTLRCSPISGHKSVSWYQQVLGQGPQFIFQYYEKEERGRGNFPDRFSARQFPNYSSELNVNALLLGDSALYLCASRTGLAGVNTGELFFGEGSRLTVL.

The table lists this clonotype with many counts. The size of this beta chain means little, since it is a stray read in a library made for alpha chains. V is TRBV28 and J is TRBJ1-4; D perhaps matches TRBD1 (6 bases). The length of the CDR3 is 15 residues. V was cut by 7 bases and J by 3 bases, with 15 bases left in between. The V gene's germline CDR1 is MDHEN and CDR2 SYDVKM. The CDR3 loop reads CASKKGGYPNEKLFF. The CDR3 coding sequence is TGTGCCAGCAAGAAAGGGGGATACCCTAATGAAAAACTGTTTTTT.

This clonotype showed up many times. Since it is a stray read in a library aimed at alpha chains, this beta chain has a size that is not meaningful. J is TRBJ2-1 and V is TRBV20-1, with 12 positions matching TRBD1. Trimming took 1 base from V and 5 from J; bases not matched to a gene: 6. Germline V CDR1 and CDR2: DFQATT, SNEGSKA (reference sequence). This CDR3 spans 16 amino acids. The CDR3 loop is CSARAWGQGADNEQFF. The CDR3 bases are TGCAGTGCTAGAGCCTGGGGACAGGGGGCGGACAATGAGCAGTTCTTC.

In the case of this clonotype: This beta chain came through as a stray read in a library set up for alpha chains, and its size says little. This chain connects TRBV7-2 to TRBJ1-4, with 7 bases identical to TRBD1. V was clipped by 1 base and J by 5 bases; unmatched bases: 4. CDR3 length: 15 amino acids. Looked up from germline, CDR1 is SGHTA and CDR2 is FQGNSA. The CDR3 DNA reads TGTGCCAGCAGCTTAGTGGGCAGGGGGAATGAAAAACTGTTTTTT. As protein: CASSLVGRGNEKLFF.

This clonotype was counted at least ten times. The size of this beta chain means little, since it is a stray read in a library made for alpha chains. The chain links TRBV4-2 to TRBJ1-4; D may be TRBD1 (5 bases). The CDR3 is 15 amino acids. Trimming stripped 0 bases from V and 7 bases from J, with 12 bases between. Germline V gene sequence: CDR1 LGHNA, CDR2 YNFKEQ. CDR3 sequence reads: CASSQDRGGTEKLFF. The CDR3 nucleotides read TGTGCCAGCAGCCAAGATCGGGGCGGGACTGAAAAACTGTTTTTT.

As regards this clonotype: This beta chain is an off-target read within a library intended for alpha chains, so its frequency means little. The chain employs TRBV19 and TRBJ2-7; TRBD1 or TRBD2 may be the D gene (6 bases each). The V gene's germline CDR1 is LNHDA and CDR2 SQIVND (reference sequence). CDR3 length: 12 amino acids. V was pared by 4 bases and J by 5 bases, with 9 bases between. CDR3 protein: CASSNRGHEQYF. CDR3 sequence (DNA): TGTGCCAGTAGTAACCGGGGGCACGAGCAGTACTTC.

This clonotype was observed at least ten times. The size of this beta chain means little, since it is a stray read in a library made for alpha chains. This chain uses TRBV5-6 with TRBJ2-5; D ambiguous. This CDR3 spans 15 amino acids. Germline CDR1 SGHDT, CDR2 YYEEEE. Trimming stripped 4 bases from V and 4 bases from J, with 17 bases between. The CDR3 loop reads CASSVPAVAIETQYF. DNA for the CDR3: TGTGCCAGCAGCGTGCCTGCTGTGGCTATAGAGACCCAGTACTTC.

There are many counts of this clonotype. With the library built for alpha chains, this beta chain is off target and its frequency is not meaningful. V is TRBV28 and J is TRBJ1-4; no clear D. Germline V gene lookup returns CDR1 MDHEN and CDR2 SYDVKM. The V and J ends lost 3 bases and 4 bases respectively, with 9 bases between them. CDR3 length: 14 residues. CDR3 nucleotides: TGTGCCAGCAGTTTCGGGGTTGGTAATGAAAAACTGTTTTTT. This codes for CASSFGVGNEKLFF.

Only a few counts were recorded for this clonotype. The library was designed around alpha chains, so this beta chain is a stray read whose abundance carries little weight. Here the CDR3 DNA reads TGTGCCAGCAGTTCAGACATGTTAGGGCAGTTCTTC. It is translated as CASSSDMLGQFF. The chain employs TRBV27 and TRBJ2-1; the D is unclear. V lost 4 bases and J lost 12, with 13 bases in between. Germline V gives CDR1 MNHEY, CDR2 SMNVEV (reference sequence). The CDR3 contains 12 residues.

This clonotype was counted many times. Since the library was made to target alpha chains, this beta chain is a stray read and its abundance is not meaningful. V and J are TRBV28 and TRBJ2-1; 10 positions match TRBD2. In germline, CDR1 is MDHEN, CDR2 SYDVKM. V shed 4 bases, J shed 4 bases, and the junction held 13 bases outside the gene matches. The CDR3 is made up of 18 amino acids. CDR3 DNA: TGTGCCAGCAGTTCCCTCAGGTATACAGCGGGAGGGTACAATGAGCAGTTCTTC. It yields the protein CASSSLRYTAGGYNEQFF.

This clonotype occurred many times. For a library built for alpha chains, this beta chain is a stray read; little rests on its size. The rearrangement uses TRBV24-1 and TRBJ1-5; D is undetermined. The germline gives CDR1 KGHDR, CDR2 SFDVKD. Trimming shortened V by 3 bases and J by 11 bases, and 13 bases separated the two germline ends. CDR3 length: 13 amino acids. The CDR3 DNA reads as TGTGCCACCAGTGATGGTTCGGCAAGGGCCCAGCATTTT. Its protein product is CATSDGSARAQHF.

This clonotype was picked up many times. This beta chain lies outside the target of a library built for alpha chains; its clone size means little. The chain recombines TRBV2 with TRBJ1-1; 10 bases align to TRBD1. This CDR3 spans 14 amino acids. Germline V gives CDR1 SNHLY, CDR2 FYNNEI. The junction had 4 bases not matched to a gene; V was cut back by 4 bases and J by 5 bases. The CDR3 reads CASSGDRGGTEAFF. In nucleotides, the CDR3 is TGTGCCAGCAGTGGGGACAGGGGCGGAACTGAAGCTTTCTTT.

Ten or more counts support this clonotype. The junction differs from germline at one of its ends, possibly a read error. The library was designed around alpha chains, so this beta chain is a stray read whose abundance carries little weight. For the CDR3, the DNA is TGTGTCAGCCTGGGCGGGGGGACAGATACGCAGTATTTT. It translates to CVSLGGGTDTQYF. The rearrangement links TRBV28 to TRBJ2-3; 8 bases map to TRBD2. Germline V CDR1 and CDR2: MDHEN, SYDVKM. CDR3 size: 13 residues.

This clonotype was seen many times. Because this beta chain is a stray read in a library intended to capture alpha chains, its abundance should not be given much weight. V gene TRBV5-1 combines with J gene TRBJ2-2, with 11 bases identical to TRBD2. Trimming at V came to 4 bases and at J to 3 bases, leaving 5 bases not matched to a gene. The V gene's germline CDR1 is SGHRS and CDR2 YFSETQ. The CDR3 is 16 residues long. The CDR3 DNA reads TGCGCCAGCAGCCCTCTAGCGGGAGGAGACACCGGGGAGCTGTTTTTT. It translates to CASSPLAGGDTGELFF.

Many counts were recorded for this clonotype. A library prepared for alpha chains yielded this beta chain as an off-target read; its size is of little meaning. The chain carries TRBV11-2 and TRBJ2-7; D is undetermined. Germline assignment: CDR1 SGHAT and CDR2 FQNNGV. V shed 2 bases and J shed 4 bases, with 12 bases lying between them. The CDR3 is 14 amino acids. CDR3 nucleotides: TGTGCCAGCAGCTTATTGGCTAGAAAATACGAGCAGTACTTC. Translated, it gives CASSLLARKYEQYF.

This clonotype was detected ten times or more. This beta chain lies outside the target of a library built for alpha chains; its clone size means little. CDR3 coding DNA: TGCAGTGCTAGAGATTGGACCTCCGCAGGGAGCGGTGAAAAACTGTTTTTT. This gives the protein CSARDWTSAGSGEKLFF. This chain uses TRBV20-1 with TRBJ1-4; possible D gene TRBD1, 5 bases. Looked up from germline, CDR1 is DFQATT and CDR2 is SNEGSKA (reference sequence). CDR3 length equals 17 residues. V lost 0 bases and J lost 7, with 21 bases in between.

This clonotype was picked up many times. This beta chain lies outside the target of a library built for alpha chains; its clone size means little. J is TRBJ2-2 and V is TRBV29-1; possible D gene TRBD2, 6 bases. Trimming left V 4 bases short and J 7 bases short, with 10 bases between. Germline CDR1 SQVTM, CDR2 ANQGSEA. This CDR3 contains 12 residues. The CDR3 reads CSVGLGGGELFF. CDR3 DNA: TGCAGCGTTGGACTAGGAGGCGGGGAGCTGTTTTTT.

In this sample, this clonotype turned up many times. A library made for alpha chains picked up this beta chain off target, so its size means little. The V call is TRBV15, the J call TRBJ2-3; D is possibly TRBD2 (5 bases). CDR3 length equals 15 residues. V was cut by 3 bases and J by 6 bases, with 16 bases left in between. Germline V gene sequence: CDR1 LNHNV, CDR2 YYDKDF (reference sequence). In DNA form, the CDR3 reads TGTGCCACCAGCAGCCCAATTACTAGTTCGGATACGCAGTATTTT. This codes for CATSSPITSSDTQYF.

Relative to its sample, this clonotype is medium-sized. As an off-target read in a library built for alpha chains, this beta chain has a frequency of little significance. The chain carries TRBV4-1 and TRBJ2-3, with TRBD2 matching 7 bases. V trimming: 0 bases; J trimming: 8 bases; junction bases outside the gene matches: 2. CDR3 length: 13 amino acids. CDR1 is MGHRA and CDR2 is YSYEKL in the germline V gene. CDR3 region: CASSQETGGTQYF. For the CDR3, the DNA is TGCGCCAGCAGCCAAGAGACGGGAGGTACGCAGTATTTT.

This clonotype has ten or more counts. This beta chain is an off-target read within a library intended for alpha chains, so its frequency means little. The rearrangement uses TRBV28 and TRBJ1-1; 7 nucleotides align to TRBD1. The V gene end was trimmed by 7 bases and the J gene end by 5 bases; junction bases not matched to a gene: 10. The CDR3 loop spans 14 amino acids. The germline gives CDR1 MDHEN, CDR2 SYDVKM. DNA of the CDR3: TGTGCCAGCAATATACAGGGGATGAGTACTGAAGCTTTCTTT. Its protein is CASNIQGMSTEAFF.

This clonotype was observed a few times. This beta chain represents an off-target read in a library built for alpha chains; its size is of limited meaning. The rearrangement uses TRBV12-3 or TRBV12-4 and TRBJ2-3; tentative D call: TRBD2 (5 bases). CDR3 size: 13 residues. Trimming stripped 5 bases from V and 6 bases from J, with 12 bases between. In DNA, the CDR3 is TGTGCCAGCAGTCCTGGACTGGTGGATACGCAGTATTTT. Encoded protein: CASSPGLVDTQYF.

This clonotype came up many times. In a library made to pick up alpha chains, this beta chain is a stray read with a size that means little. The chain is built from TRBV10-3 and TRBJ2-3; D unresolved. Trimming left V 2 bases short and J 6 bases short, with 6 bases between. Germline CDR1 reads ENHRY; CDR2 reads SYGVKD. This CDR3 has 12 residues. The CDR3 DNA reads TGTGCCATCAGTGAGCTGAGGGATACGCAGTATTTT. Residues: CAISELRDTQYF.

Many counts were recorded for this clonotype. Since the library was made to target alpha chains, this beta chain is a stray read and its abundance is not meaningful. This chain connects TRBV6-1 to TRBJ1-4; D uncertain. Trimming removed 3 bases at V and 13 bases at J, with 9 bases between. The CDR3 runs 11 residues. Per the germline V gene, CDR1 is MNHNS and CDR2 is SASEGT. Written as DNA, the CDR3 is TGTGCCAGCAGTGACAGCTTTTTACTGTTTTTT. Translation gives CASSDSFLLFF.